A single sample is the source of the 22 T cell receptor beta chains below, sequenced in a study of vaccination and CD4 T cells after COVID-19. Described treatment: 10-day PBMC culture with coronavirus spike peptide pools or control peptides (ViraFEST assay). Pre-COVID-19 pandemic sampling (2011-2018) yielded the unexposed donor's CD4+ T cells. Researchers used the Oncomine TCR Beta short-read assay to sequence DNA from cultured CD4+ T cells. CD4+ T cells were cultured, and genomic DNA was extracted from them. One entry per CDR3 protein results from TCRdb running MiXCR on the PCR reads. Counted here are about 9,500 distinct CDR3 sequences, about two fifths occurring once; the ten biggest clones make up 14% to 15%. The antigens these receptors bind are not known. Sequencing was done on a sample of CD4+ T cells from blood, cultured in vitro. Every receptor here comes from a human donor in good health.

The gene calls are TRBV6-1 and TRBJ2-7; 9 nucleotides line up with TRBD1. V gave up 6 bases and J gave up 3 bases; unmatched junction bases: 9. The V gene's germline CDR1 is MNHNS and CDR2 SASEGT. This CDR3 region has 15 residues. The CDR3 bases are TGTGCCAGCAGACAAGACAGGGGGGGATACTACGAGCAGTACTTC. This encodes CASRQDRGGYYEQYF.

This clonotype was seen a handful of times. This sequence joins TRBV25-1 and TRBJ1-2, with TRBD1 as a possible D gene (6 bases). CDR1 and CDR2 from the germline V gene are MGHDK and SYGVNS. V gave up 4 bases and J gave up 4 bases, with 10 bases separating them. The CDR3 is made up of 13 amino acids. CDR3 in amino acids: CASSGTVSYGYTF. CDR3 coding DNA: TGTGCCAGCAGTGGGACAGTCAGCTATGGCTACACCTTC.

The rearrangement links TRBV6-1 to TRBJ2-7, with unresolved D. V lost 2 bases to trimming and J lost 5 bases, with 10 bases between them. CDR3 length: 13 amino acids. Germline loops: CDR1 MNHNS, CDR2 SASEGT. CDR3 amino acids: CASSERVWNEQYF. The CDR3 DNA reads as TGTGCCAGCAGTGAACGGGTATGGAACGAGCAGTACTTC.

This clonotype was seen only a few times. V and J are TRBV6-1 and TRBJ1-6; no firm D call. Germline V gene data show CDR1 as MNHNS and CDR2 as SASEGT. The CDR3 totals 11 residues. The ends were cut back, 6 bases at V and 14 bases at J, with 11 bases in the middle. This chain's CDR3 is CASSGMGSLHF. The CDR3 DNA is TGTGCCAGCAGCGGCATGGGGTCCCTCCACTTT.

V usage is TRBV7-9 and J usage is TRBJ1-2; D gene uncertain. This CDR3 spans 17 amino acids. Germline CDR1 reads SEHNR; CDR2 reads FQNEAQ (reference sequence). V lost 1 base, J lost 5 bases, and 20 bases lay in between. The CDR3 spells CASSLGELRGPSYGYTF. For the CDR3, the DNA is TGTGCCAGCAGCTTAGGTGAGCTCCGAGGCCCTAGTTATGGCTACACCTTC.

This chain joins TRBV7-2 and TRBJ2-3; D gene unclear. Trimming stripped 1 base from V and 0 bases from J, with 5 bases between. This CDR3 comprises 14 residues. CDR1 is SGHTA and CDR2 is FQGNSA in the germline V gene. This CDR3 is CASSLERSTDTQYF. The CDR3 DNA reads TGTGCCAGCAGCTTAGAACGAAGCACAGATACGCAGTATTTT.

This clonotype was counted between two and nine times. V and J are TRBV20-1 and TRBJ1-5; D is unresolved. Germline V gene sequence: CDR1 DFQATT, CDR2 SNEGSKA (reference sequence). Trimming removed 0 bases at V and 2 bases at J, with 17 bases between. The CDR3 has 17 residues. The CDR3 bases are TGCAGTGCTAGAGATGATGGTGTGGACTGGGGCAATCAGCCCCAGCATTTT. This codes for CSARDDGVDWGNQPQHF.

This clonotype appeared a few times. The chain is built from TRBV6-1 and TRBJ1-1; no reliable D call. This CDR3 comprises 16 residues. The ends were cut back, 10 bases at V and 0 bases at J, with 21 bases in the middle. Germline CDR1 is MNHNS and CDR2 is SASEGT. The CDR3 coding sequence is TGTGCCACCAGCCGGAGTGTCACCCTCATGAACACTGAAGCTTTCTTT. This gives the protein CATSRSVTLMNTEAFF.

The V and J genes are TRBV11-2 and TRBJ2-7, with D maybe TRBD2 (6 bases). In germline, CDR1 is SGHAT, CDR2 FQNNGV. The CDR3 runs 14 residues. Trimming stripped 4 bases from V and 2 bases from J, with 12 bases between. The DNA of the CDR3 is TGTGCCAGCAGCTCGGGCGGGAATACCTACGAGCAGTACTTC. Protein: CASSSGGNTYEQYF.

V and J are TRBV9 and TRBJ1-1, with D hard to call. The CDR3 is 14 amino acids. V lost 0 bases to trimming and J lost 1 base, with 7 bases between them. Germline V gene lookup returns CDR1 SGDLS and CDR2 YYNGEE. This chain's CDR3 is CASSVVAGNTEAFF. The CDR3 nucleotides read TGTGCCAGCAGCGTAGTGGCGGGGAACACTGAAGCTTTCTTT.

Only a few counts were recorded for this clonotype. The chain's CDR3 is CSARDRNSGANVLTF. The CDR3 DNA is TGCAGTGCGAGGGACAGAAACTCTGGGGCCAACGTCCTGACTTTC. The chain is built from TRBV20-1 and TRBJ2-6, with 7 positions matching TRBD1. CDR3 length equals 15 residues. The V segment lost 6 bases and the J segment 0 bases; nucleotides outside the gene matches: 5. CDR1 and CDR2 from the germline V gene are DFQATT and SNEGSKA (reference sequence).

The chain combines TRBV20-1 with TRBJ1-2; no reliable D call. The CDR3 is made up of 15 amino acids. V was shortened by 0 bases and J by 5 bases, with 16 bases between the two germline ends. Germline loops: CDR1 DFQATT, CDR2 SNEGSKA (reference sequence). CDR3 loop: CSARDLAAPIYGYTF. CDR3 nucleotide sequence: TGCAGTGCTAGAGATCTGGCAGCCCCAATATATGGCTACACCTTC.

The chain couples TRBV20-1 to TRBJ2-3; TRBD1 matches at 7 bases. Trimming took 1 base from V and 2 from J; bases not matched to a gene: 9. Germline assignment: CDR1 DFQATT and CDR2 SNEGSKA (reference sequence). CDR3 length equals 16 residues. This chain's CDR3 is CSARGTRDRVTDTQYF. The CDR3 region has the DNA TGCAGTGCTAGAGGGACCCGGGACAGAGTCACAGATACGCAGTATTTT.

The chain carries TRBV21-1 and TRBJ1-1; the D call of TRBD1 is as the table states it, not checked on the DNA. TRBV21-1 is a documented pseudogene. This CDR3 has 17 amino acids. CDR3 coding DNA: TGTGCCAGCAGCACAAGAGGGGAGCAGGGGGCGCGTTGGAGGGCTTTCTTT. This sequence encodes CASSTRGEQGARWRAFF.

This clonotype was seen a single time. The V call is TRBV10-3, the J call TRBJ2-2; D is undetermined. With 7 bases removed from V and 1 base from J, the gap between germline ends came to 7 bases. CDR3 length equals 13 residues. The germline V gene has CDR1 ENHRY and CDR2 SYGVKD. CDR3 DNA sequence: TGTGCCATCAACGATCGGAACACCGGGGAGCTGTTTTTT. Protein sequence: CAINDRNTGELFF.

The V and J genes are TRBV4-1 and TRBJ2-3, with a weak D call TRBD1 (6 bases). Germline V gene lookup returns CDR1 MGHRA and CDR2 YSYEKL. The CDR3 runs to 13 residues. The V gene lost 5 bases and the J gene lost 7 bases, with 13 bases spanning the gap. CDR3 region: CASSWGHDNTQYF. The CDR3 nucleotides are TGCGCCAGCAGCTGGGGACACGACAATACGCAGTATTTT.

J is TRBJ2-7 and V is TRBV29-1; weak D call: TRBD1 (5 bases). The germline V gene has CDR1 SQVTM and CDR2 ANQGSEA. CDR3 size: 11 residues. Trimming pared 0 bases from V and 13 bases from J, leaving 13 bases between. The DNA of the CDR3 is TGCAGCGTTGAAGAGGGTGTTGGGGCCTACTTC. It codes for CSVEEGVGAYF.

The chain is built from TRBV6-1 and TRBJ1-2; 7 nucleotides match TRBD1. The V segment lost 6 bases and the J segment 5 bases; nucleotides outside the gene matches: 15. The CDR3 runs 16 residues. CDR1 is MNHNS, CDR2 SASEGT, per germline. The CDR3 is CASSPGQATFIYGYTF. CDR3 DNA sequence: TGTGCCAGCAGCCCAGGACAGGCGACCTTTATTTATGGCTACACCTTC.

This clonotype was found a few times. The chain joins TRBV19 to TRBJ2-3; 12 bases match TRBD2. V gave up 4 bases and J gave up 0 bases; unmatched junction bases: 2. Germline V gene data show CDR1 as LNHDA and CDR2 as SQIVND (reference sequence). The CDR3 covers 16 residues. Here the CDR3 DNA reads TGTGCCAGTAGTAAGGGGACTAGCGGGAGCACAGATACGCAGTATTTT. It encodes CASSKGTSGSTDTQYF. Complete variable domain (other parts from reference TRBV19 and TRBJ2-3): DGGITQSPKYLFRKEGQNVTLSCEQNLNHDAMYWYRQDPGQGLRLIYYSQIVNDFQKGDIAEGYSVSREKKESFPLTVTSAQKNPTAFYLCASSKGTSGSTDTQYFGPGTRLTVL.

The chain combines TRBV5-8 with TRBJ2-7; weak D call: TRBD1 (5 bases). This CDR3 is built from 13 residues. Germline V gene sequence: CDR1 SGHTS, CDR2 YDEGEE. The V end lost 4 bases, the J end lost 0 bases, and 8 bases lay between the germline ends. The CDR3 loop is CASSPRDSYEQYF. The CDR3 bases are TGTGCCAGCAGCCCCAGGGACTCCTACGAGCAGTACTTC.

The rearrangement joins TRBV6-5 to TRBJ2-1; 11 bases agree with TRBD1. Germline V gene sequence: CDR1 MNHEY, CDR2 SVGAGI. V lost 2 bases to trimming and J lost 0 bases; unmatched junction nucleotides: 3. The CDR3 is 17 amino acids. The CDR3 DNA reads as TGTGCCAGCAGTTACGGGACAGGGGGAAACTCCTACAATGAGCAGTTCTTC. Protein: CASSYGTGGNSYNEQFF.

The J gene is TRBJ1-1, the V gene TRBV2; TRBD1 aligns across 8 bases. The CDR3 contains 13 residues. CDR1 and CDR2 from the germline V gene are SNHLY and FYNNEI. V dropped 6 bases and J dropped 4; count of bases not matched to a gene: 4. The CDR3 DNA sequence: TGTGCCAGCAGACCCACAGGGGGCACTGAAGCTTTCTTT. Its protein product is CASRPTGGTEAFF. Full variable domain (rest looked up from reference TRBV2 and TRBJ1-1): EPEVTQTPSHQVTQMGQEVILRCVPISNHLYFYWYRQILGQKVEFLVSFYNNEISEKSEIFDDQFSVERPDGSNFTLKIRSTKLEDSAMYFCASRPTGGTEAFFGQGTRLTVV.